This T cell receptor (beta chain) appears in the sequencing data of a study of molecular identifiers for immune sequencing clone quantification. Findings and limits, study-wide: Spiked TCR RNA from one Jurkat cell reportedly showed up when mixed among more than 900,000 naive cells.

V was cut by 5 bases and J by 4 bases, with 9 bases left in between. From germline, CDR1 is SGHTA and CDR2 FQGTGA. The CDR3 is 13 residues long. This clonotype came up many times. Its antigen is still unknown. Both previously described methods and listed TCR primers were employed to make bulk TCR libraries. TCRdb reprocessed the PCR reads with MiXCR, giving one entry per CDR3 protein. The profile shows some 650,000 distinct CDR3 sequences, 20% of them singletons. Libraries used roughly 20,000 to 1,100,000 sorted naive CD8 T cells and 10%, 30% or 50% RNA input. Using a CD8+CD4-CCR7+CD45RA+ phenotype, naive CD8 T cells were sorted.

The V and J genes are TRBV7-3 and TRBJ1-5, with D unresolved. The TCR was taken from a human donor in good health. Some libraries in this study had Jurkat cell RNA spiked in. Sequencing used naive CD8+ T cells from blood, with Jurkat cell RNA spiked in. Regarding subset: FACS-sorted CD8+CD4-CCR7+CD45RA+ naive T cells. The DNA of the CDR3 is TGTGCCAGCAGCCCCCAGACTAATCAGCCCCAGCATTTT. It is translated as CASSPQTNQPQHF.